A single sample gave rise to the 19 T cell receptor beta chains below, sequenced in a study of blood T cell repertoires in COVID-19. Data came from immunoSEQ multiplex PCR; TCRdb stores just in-frame clones and leaves some out. This sample has approximately 250,000 clones, with about 87% found just once. Material: PBMCs or T cells enriched from blood (not recorded which). These receptors came from a woman aged 25 to 39 with acute COVID-19.

This clone has only a few counts. The chain joins TRBV4-1 to TRBJ1-2, with no clear D. CDR3 length equals 13 residues. Germline assignment: CDR1 MGHRA and CDR2 YSYEKL. V was shortened by 0 bases and J by 8 bases, with 10 bases between the two germline ends. The chain's CDR3 is CASSQERPGGYTF. The CDR3 DNA follows: TGCGCCAGCAGCCAAGAAAGGCCAGGAGGCTACACCTTC.

This rearrangement joins TRBV29-1 to TRBJ2-1, with 7 nucleotides matching TRBD1. The CDR3 has 13 amino acids. Germline V gives CDR1 SQVTM, CDR2 ANQGSEA. Trimming cost V 4 bases and J 6 bases; bases outside gene matches: 6. CDR3 sequence (DNA): TGCAGCGTTGGAGACAGGGTTTTCAATGAGCAGTTCTTC. It codes for CSVGDRVFNEQFF.

This rearrangement joins TRBV19 to TRBJ1-5; the D gene is possibly TRBD1 (6 bases). This CDR3 region has 17 residues. The germline V gene encodes CDR1 LNHDA and CDR2 SQIVND (reference sequence). The V gene lost 8 bases and the J gene lost 1 base, with 21 bases spanning the gap. This CDR3 is CASVRSGRQVSNQPQHF. The CDR3 nucleotides are TGTGCCAGTGTGAGGTCAGGGAGACAGGTGAGCAATCAGCCCCAGCATTTT.

V usage is TRBV2 and J usage is TRBJ2-7; 7 nucleotides agree with TRBD2. The germline V gene encodes CDR1 SNHLY and CDR2 FYNNEI. V lost 8 bases, J lost 5 bases, and 12 bases stayed unmatched. This CDR3 is built from 14 residues. The CDR3 DNA is TGTGCCAGCCGGGGCGGGAGCGGGGTCCACGAGCAGTACTTC. Amino acid sequence: CASRGGSGVHEQYF.

The CDR3 DNA reads as TGTGCCAGCAGTCTCCGATCAGGGCTCCACACTGAAGCTTTCTTT. Translating it yields CASSLRSGLHTEAFF. The V call is TRBV7-2, the J call TRBJ1-1, with D possibly being TRBD1 (5 bases). Trimming took off 6 bases at V and 3 bases at J, with 17 bases between the two ends. The CDR3 spans 15 residues. From germline, CDR1 is SGHTA and CDR2 FQGNSA. The full variable domain, in which reference TRBV7-2 and TRBJ1-1 provide the parts outside the CDR3, is GAGVSQSPSNKVTEKGKDVELRCDPISGHTALYWYRQSLGQGLEFLIYFQGNSAPDKSGLPSDRFSAERTGGSVSTLTIQRTQQEDSAVYLCASSLRSGLHTEAFFGQGTRLTVV.

The rearrangement uses TRBV7-6 and TRBJ1-6; 8 bases fit TRBD1. Germline V CDR1 and CDR2: SGHVS, FNYEAQ. V was pared by 5 bases and J by 9 bases, with 6 bases of the junction left unmatched. This CDR3 contains 14 residues. CDR3 DNA sequence: TGTGCCAGCAGCACCGGACAGGGCCTTTCACCCCTCCACTTT. Protein product: CASSTGQGLSPLHF.

V and J are TRBV27 and TRBJ2-1; TRBD1 is a possible D gene (5 bases). The CDR3 is 12 amino acids. V gave up 9 bases and J gave up 8 bases, with 14 bases separating them. Germline V gene data show CDR1 as MNHEY and CDR2 as SMNVEV (reference sequence). This chain's CDR3 is CASKFSGHEQFF. The CDR3 nucleotides are TGTGCCAGTAAATTTTCAGGGCATGAGCAGTTCTTC.

The V gene is TRBV6-2 or TRBV6-3, the J gene TRBJ2-2; TRBD2 matches 7 bases. The V gene end was trimmed by 5 bases and the J gene end by 7 bases; junction bases not matched to a gene: 4. Germline V lookup: CDR1 MNHEY, CDR2 SVGEGT. There are 13 residues in the CDR3. The CDR3 here is CASSPTSVGELFF. DNA of the CDR3: TGTGCCAGCAGTCCAACTAGCGTCGGGGAGCTGTTTTTT.

This clone occurred once. V usage is TRBV19 and J usage is TRBJ2-1; a weak D match, TRBD1 (5 bases). Germline V gives CDR1 LNHDA, CDR2 SQIVND (reference sequence). This CDR3 has 17 residues. V lost 5 bases, J lost 1 base, and 18 bases lay in between. CDR3 in amino acids: CASSLWGLSTSYNEQFF. The CDR3, as DNA: TGTGCCAGTAGTCTTTGGGGCCTTTCCACTTCCTACAATGAGCAGTTCTTC.

The chain has TRBV4-1 and TRBJ1-2, with TRBD1 identical over 7 bases. CDR3 length: 15 residues. The germline CDR1 and CDR2 sequences are MGHRA and YSYEKL. The V and J ends lost 0 bases and 0 bases, in that order; junction bases with no gene match: 1. CDR3 DNA sequence: TGCGCCAGCAGCCAAGAAGACAGGGCTAACTATGGCTACACCTTC. This gives the protein CASSQEDRANYGYTF.

This chain uses TRBV11-3 with TRBJ2-1; 10 bases are a match to TRBD2. CDR1 and CDR2 (germline): SGHNT, YENEEA. The CDR3 is 15 amino acids. V shed 2 bases and J 4 bases; nucleotides not matched to a gene: 2. CDR3 amino acids: CASSLQLAGYNEQFF. The CDR3 nucleotides are TGTGCCAGCAGCTTACAACTAGCGGGGTACAATGAGCAGTTCTTC.

The chain links TRBV14 to TRBJ1-6; D is perhaps TRBD1 (5 bases). The CDR3 has 13 amino acids. Germline values: CDR1 SGHDN, CDR2 FVKESK. V gave up 4 bases and J gave up 7 bases, with 8 bases separating them. CDR3 loop: CASSPRTNSPLHF. CDR3 coding DNA: TGTGCCAGCAGCCCCCGGACAAATTCACCCCTCCACTTT. The full variable domain, rest sourced from reference TRBV14 and TRBJ1-6, is EAGVTQFPSHSVIEKGQTVTLRCDPISGHDNLYWYRRVMGKEIKFLLHFVKESKQDESGMPNNRFLAERTGGTYSTLKVQPAELEDSGVYFCASSPRTNSPLHFGNGTRLTVT.

The rearrangement joins TRBV9 to TRBJ2-2, with 7 bases fitting TRBD2. The length of the CDR3 is 15 residues. Unmatched junction bases numbered 5, after V lost 6 bases and J lost 0 bases. CDR1 and CDR2 from the germline V gene are SGDLS and YYNGEE. CDR3 sequence reads: CASTERGANTGELFF. CDR3 DNA: TGTGCCAGCACCGAGCGGGGTGCGAACACCGGGGAGCTGTTTTTT.

This sequence joins TRBV29-1 and TRBJ2-3; 8 bases map to TRBD1. Germline V CDR1 and CDR2: SQVTM, ANQGSEA. The length of the CDR3 is 15 residues. J lost 2 bases, V lost 7 bases, and 11 bases had no gene match. The CDR3 DNA reads TGCAGCGCCGGCCGGGGGACAGGCACCACAGATACGCAGTATTTT. It encodes CSAGRGTGTTDTQYF.

The CDR3 bases are TGTGCCAGCAGCTTAGATCCCACTAGCGGGGGGTACGAGCAGTACTTC. Translating it yields CASSLDPTSGGYEQYF. V gene TRBV11-2 combines with J gene TRBJ2-7, with TRBD2 identical over 12 bases. CDR3 length equals 16 residues. Per the germline V gene, CDR1 is SGHAT and CDR2 is FQNNGV. V trimming: 0 bases; J trimming: 4 bases; junction bases outside the gene matches: 4. The full variable domain, completed using reference TRBV11-2 and TRBJ2-7, is EAGVAQSPRYKIIEKRQSVAFWCNPISGHATLYWYQQILGQGPKLLIQFQNNGVVDDSQLPKDRFSAERLKGVDSTLKIQPAKLEDSAVYLCASSLDPTSGGYEQYFGPGTRLTVT.

The chain employs TRBV24-1 and TRBJ2-1; 14 bases fit TRBD2. The CDR3 length is 16 residues. V shed 5 bases and J 9 bases; nucleotides not matched to a gene: 8. Germline CDR1 reads KGHDR; CDR2 reads SFDVKD. CDR3 bases: TGTGCCACCAGTGCGATCGGGACTAGCGGGAGTGGTGAGCAGTTCTTC. It translates to CATSAIGTSGSGEQFF.

The chain uses TRBV14 and TRBJ2-7; the D gene is possibly TRBD2 (6 bases). This CDR3 spans 14 amino acids. Germline CDR1 SGHDN, CDR2 FVKESK. Trimming cost V 3 bases and J 0 bases, with 9 bases left between them. CDR3 sequence reads: CASSHTGVSYEQYF. CDR3 bases: TGTGCCAGCAGCCACACGGGAGTCTCCTACGAGCAGTACTTC. The full variable domain, with the rest looked up from reference TRBV14 and TRBJ2-7, is EAGVTQFPSHSVIEKGQTVTLRCDPISGHDNLYWYRRVMGKEIKFLLHFVKESKQDESGMPNNRFLAERTGGTYSTLKVQPAELEDSGVYFCASSHTGVSYEQYFGPGTRLTVT.

V is TRBV13 and J is TRBJ1-6; no clear D. Germline V lookup: CDR1 PRHDT, CDR2 FYEKMQ (reference sequence). This CDR3 has 12 amino acids. V lost 5 bases and J 6 bases, leaving 5 bases between the germline ends. CDR3 sequence: CASSPLNSPLHF. The DNA for the CDR3 is TGTGCCAGCAGCCCCCTTAATTCACCCCTCCACTTT.

This chain connects TRBV27 to TRBJ1-1, with D perhaps matching TRBD1 (5 bases). The germline CDR1 and CDR2 sequences are MNHEY and SMNVEV (reference sequence). This CDR3 contains 15 residues. Trimming took off 1 base at V and 0 bases at J, with 9 bases between the two ends. CDR3 nucleotides: TGTGCCAGCAGTTTATTGGGGCCCCTGAACACTGAAGCTTTCTTT. It yields the protein CASSLLGPLNTEAFF.